Below are 10 T cell receptor beta chains sequenced from a single sample in a study of response to subunit inactivated influenza vaccine. TCRdb independently ran MiXCR on the RT-PCR reads; one entry per CDR3 protein. The sample has approximately 490,000 distinct CDR3 sequences, 6% to 9% seen once. Sample: PBMCs from blood, taken around 25 months after vaccination. The receptors were gathered from a man between 50 and 69 years old who received an inactivated influenza vaccine.

This clonotype was seen only a few times. The chain couples TRBV9 to TRBJ2-1; D may be TRBD1 or TRBD2 (5 bases each). Germline loops: CDR1 SGDLS, CDR2 YYNGEE. With 4 bases removed from V and 8 bases from J, the gap between germline ends came to 10 bases. CDR3 length equals 12 residues. The CDR3 region has the DNA TGTGCCAGCAGCCCGGGGCAGGATGAGCAGTTCTTC. It is translated as CASSPGQDEQFF.

This clonotype was seen at least ten times. This sequence joins TRBV4-2 and TRBJ1-5; no clear D gene. The CDR3 is made up of 14 amino acids. Germline CDR1 reads LGHNA; CDR2 reads YNFKEQ. Trimming stripped 0 bases from V and 4 bases from J, with 7 bases between. The CDR3 spells CASSQDHANQPQHF. CDR3 bases: TGTGCCAGCAGCCAAGATCATGCAAATCAGCCCCAGCATTTT.

For this clonotype: One base away lies a much larger clone, so this may be a sequencing read error. The V gene is TRBV6-5, the J gene TRBJ2-7; 8 bases are a match to TRBD2. Per germline, CDR1 MNHEY and CDR2 SVGAGI. V was pared by 4 bases and J by 1 base, with 6 bases of the junction left unmatched. CDR3 length: 15 residues. The CDR3 DNA sequence: TGTGCCAGCAGTTTTATATCTAGCGGGTCCTACGAGCAGTACTTC. Encoded protein: CASSFISSGSYEQYF.

Ten or more counts support this clonotype. V usage is TRBV6-1 and J usage is TRBJ2-1; a possible D gene is TRBD2 (6 bases). Germline V gene data show CDR1 as MNHNS and CDR2 as SASEGT. The length of the CDR3 is 13 residues. V dropped 6 bases and J dropped 6 bases, with 12 bases sitting between them. In DNA form, the CDR3 reads TGTGCCAGCAGGGGCCGGGAGCTCAATGAGCAGTTCTTC. Its protein product is CASRGRELNEQFF.

The chain couples TRBV21-1 to TRBJ2-2; the table's D call, TRBD1, has no DNA check behind it. TRBV21-1 is a pseudogene locus. CDR3 length: 16 residues. Here the CDR3 DNA reads TGTGCCAGCTGCACCGGGACAGGGCAGGTCGGCGGGGAGCTGTTTTTT. This encodes CASCTGTGQVGGELFF.

This clonotype was detected only a few times. The V call is TRBV7-2, the J call TRBJ1-2; D unclear. This CDR3 region has 15 residues. Trimming took 0 bases from V and 6 from J, leaving 14 bases between them. Germline V lookup: CDR1 SGHTA, CDR2 FQGNSA. CDR3 DNA: TGTGCCAGCAGCTTAGCCACAGCATACCGCGATGGCTACACCTTC. It translates to CASSLATAYRDGYTF. Together with reference TRBV7-2 and TRBJ1-2, the CDR3 gives the full variable domain: GAGVSQSPSNKVTEKGKDVELRCDPISGHTALYWYRQSLGQGLEFLIYFQGNSAPDKSGLPSDRFSAERTGGSVSTLTIQRTQQEDSAVYLCASSLATAYRDGYTFGSGTRLTVV.

This clonotype was counted between two and nine times. This chain joins TRBV7-9 and TRBJ1-6; 7 nucleotides agree with TRBD1. The V segment lost 8 bases and the J segment 8 bases; nucleotides outside the gene matches: 9. From germline, CDR1 is SEHNR and CDR2 FQNEAQ (reference sequence). The CDR3 is 14 residues long. This CDR3 reads CASGTTGNHSPLHF. DNA of the CDR3: TGTGCCAGCGGAACGACAGGGAACCATTCACCCCTCCACTTT.

This clonotype was seen repeatedly, ten times or more. The V gene is TRBV10-3, the J gene TRBJ2-2; D is unclear. V lost 11 bases and J 3 bases, leaving 10 bases between the germline ends. Germline V lookup: CDR1 ENHRY, CDR2 SYGVKD. The CDR3 length is 12 residues. The CDR3 nucleotides read TGTGCCTCTAAAAGGGACACCGGGGAGCTGTTTTTT. Encoded protein: CASKRDTGELFF.

This clonotype has a handful of counts. The rearrangement joins TRBV11-2 to TRBJ1-3, with a tentative D call TRBD1 (5 bases). Germline CDR1 reads SGHAT; CDR2 reads FQNNGV. There are 15 residues in the CDR3. V gave up 3 bases and J gave up 0 bases, with 9 bases separating them. Written as DNA, the CDR3 is TGTGCCAGCAGCTTTGGGGACCGCTCTGGAAACACCATATATTTT. Translation gives CASSFGDRSGNTIYF.

In its sample, this clonotype was seen a few times. The J gene is TRBJ2-7, the V gene TRBV7-9; no clear D gene. V was pared by 5 bases and J by 6 bases, with 17 bases between. The CDR3 runs to 14 residues. Germline CDR1 SEHNR, CDR2 FQNEAQ (reference sequence). CDR3 in DNA: TGTGCCAGCAGCCCCGACGGAGCCGGCTTCGAGCAGTACTTC. Protein product: CASSPDGAGFEQYF.